The entry that follows covers one T cell receptor (beta chain) sequence. Antigen specificity is unknown. This sample is drawn from a study of OX40 agonist ivuxolimab in advanced cancers. Notes on the study in general: Partial responders receiving 0.1-3.0 mg/kg showed among the lowest clonal expansion.

V was clipped by 0 bases and J by 2 bases, with 8 bases between them. This CDR3 comprises 14 residues. Germline V gives CDR1 SGHDT, CDR2 YYEEEE. The assay was immunoSEQ multiplex PCR, and TCRdb's table has in-frame clones only and misses some. The sample contains roughly 6,700 clones, 55% to 75% of which appear only once. The chain carries TRBV5-6 and TRBJ1-2; D is unresolved. Source: CD4+ or CD8+ T cells sorted from blood, taken in a trial of the OX40 agonist ivuxolimab. This TCR was sampled from an adult with an advanced solid tumor such as melanoma, head and neck, liver or kidney cancer. The CDR3 nucleotides are TGTGCCAGCAGCTTGGCTTACATGAACTATGGCTACACCTTC. Protein: CASSLAYMNYGYTF.